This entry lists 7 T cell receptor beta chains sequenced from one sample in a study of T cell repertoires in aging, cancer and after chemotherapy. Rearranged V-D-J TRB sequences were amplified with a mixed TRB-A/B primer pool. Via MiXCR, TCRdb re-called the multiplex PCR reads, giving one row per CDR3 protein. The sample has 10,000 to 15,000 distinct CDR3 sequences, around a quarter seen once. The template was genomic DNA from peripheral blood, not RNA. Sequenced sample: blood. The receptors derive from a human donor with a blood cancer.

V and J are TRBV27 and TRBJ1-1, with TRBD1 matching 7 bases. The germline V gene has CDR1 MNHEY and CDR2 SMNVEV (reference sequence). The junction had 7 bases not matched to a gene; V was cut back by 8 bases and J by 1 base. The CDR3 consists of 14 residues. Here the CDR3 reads CASSRGGANTEAFF. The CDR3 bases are TGTGCCAGCTCTCGAGGGGGCGCGAACACTGAAGCTTTCTTT.

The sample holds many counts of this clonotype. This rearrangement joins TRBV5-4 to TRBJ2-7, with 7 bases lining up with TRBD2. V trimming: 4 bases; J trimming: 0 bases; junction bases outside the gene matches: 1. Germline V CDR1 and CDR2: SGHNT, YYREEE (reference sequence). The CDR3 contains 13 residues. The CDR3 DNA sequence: TGTGCCAGCAGCGGGAGGGACTCCTACGAGCAGTACGTC. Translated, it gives CASSGRDSYEQYV.

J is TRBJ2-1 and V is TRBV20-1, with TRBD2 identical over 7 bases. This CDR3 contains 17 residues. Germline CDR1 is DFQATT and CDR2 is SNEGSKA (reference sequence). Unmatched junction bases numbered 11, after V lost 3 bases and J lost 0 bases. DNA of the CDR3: TGCAGTGCTAGGTTTCTAGCGGAGCCTTTCTCCTACAATGAGCAGTTCTTC. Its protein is CSARFLAEPFSYNEQFF.

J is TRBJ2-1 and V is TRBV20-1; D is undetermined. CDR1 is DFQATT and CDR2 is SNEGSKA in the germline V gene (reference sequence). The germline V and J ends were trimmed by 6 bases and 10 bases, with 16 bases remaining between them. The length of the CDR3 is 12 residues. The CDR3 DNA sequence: TGCAGTGCCCTGGACGTGGCGGTCGAGCAGTTCTTC. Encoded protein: CSALDVAVEQFF.

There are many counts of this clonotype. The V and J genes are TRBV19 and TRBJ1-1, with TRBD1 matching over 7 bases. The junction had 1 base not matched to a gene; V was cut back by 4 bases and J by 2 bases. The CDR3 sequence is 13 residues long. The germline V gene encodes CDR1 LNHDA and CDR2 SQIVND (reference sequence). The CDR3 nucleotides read TGTGCCAGTAGTAGACAGGGAAACACTGAAGCTTTCTTT. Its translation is CASSRQGNTEAFF.

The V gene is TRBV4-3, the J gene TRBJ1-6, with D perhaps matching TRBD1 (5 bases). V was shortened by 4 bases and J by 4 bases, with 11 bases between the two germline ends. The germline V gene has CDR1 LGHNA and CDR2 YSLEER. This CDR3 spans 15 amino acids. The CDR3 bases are TGCGCCAGCAGCCGAGGGGTGGCTTATAATTCACCCCTCCACTTT. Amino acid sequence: CASSRGVAYNSPLHF.

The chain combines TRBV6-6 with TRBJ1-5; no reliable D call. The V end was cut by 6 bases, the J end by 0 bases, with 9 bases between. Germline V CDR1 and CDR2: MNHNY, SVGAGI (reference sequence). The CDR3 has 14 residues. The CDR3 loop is CASSPAYSNQPQHF. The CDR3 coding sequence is TGTGCCAGCAGCCCGGCGTATAGCAATCAGCCCCAGCATTTT.